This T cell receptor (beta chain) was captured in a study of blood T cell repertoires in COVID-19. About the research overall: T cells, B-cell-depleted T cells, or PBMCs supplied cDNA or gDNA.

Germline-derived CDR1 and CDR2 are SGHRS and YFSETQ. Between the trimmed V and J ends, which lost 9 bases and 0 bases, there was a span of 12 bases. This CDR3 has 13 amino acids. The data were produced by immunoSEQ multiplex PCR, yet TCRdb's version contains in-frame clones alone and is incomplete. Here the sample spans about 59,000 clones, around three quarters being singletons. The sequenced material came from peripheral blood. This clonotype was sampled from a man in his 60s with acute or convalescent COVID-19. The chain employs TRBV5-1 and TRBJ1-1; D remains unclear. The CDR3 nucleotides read TGCGCCACCAAGAGGCGATTGAACACTGAAGCTTTCTTT. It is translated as CATKRRLNTEAFF.